The 22 T cell receptor beta chains below come from one sample, sequenced in a study of cytomegalovirus exposure and HLA in healthy donors. Primers included in the PCR were 60 Vbeta and 13 Jbeta primers. Libraries were prepared by immunoSEQ multiplex PCR; TCRdb keeps only in-frame clonotypes and omits some of them. In the table there are over 250,000 clones, roughly 90% of which are singletons. The sample was PBMCs. These receptors all come from a man aged 35-49 years in good health and CMV-seropositive.

This clone was counted between two and nine times. The chain uses TRBV7-2 and TRBJ1-1, with 8 nucleotides matching TRBD1. Germline V lookup: CDR1 SGHTA, CDR2 FQGNSA. There are 15 residues in the CDR3. Trimming removed 5 bases from V and 1 base from J; junction bases left unmatched: 6. This CDR3 reads CASSLQGGANTEAFF. In DNA form, the CDR3 reads TGTGCCAGCAGCCTACAGGGGGGCGCGAACACTGAAGCTTTCTTT.

J is TRBJ2-5 and V is TRBV5-4; perhaps TRBD1 as D (5 bases). Trimming shortened V by 2 bases and J by 3 bases, and 11 bases separated the two germline ends. The CDR3 length is 14 residues. Germline lookup yields CDR1 SGHNT and CDR2 YYREEE (reference sequence). CDR3 sequence reads: CASSLGHSEETQYF. CDR3 nucleotide sequence: TGTGCCAGCAGCTTAGGACACAGTGAAGAGACCCAGTACTTC.

The chain uses TRBV7-9 and TRBJ2-7, with TRBD2 matching 8 bases. Germline V gene lookup returns CDR1 SEHNR and CDR2 FQNEAQ (reference sequence). The CDR3 loop spans 16 amino acids. V was clipped by 4 bases and J by 1 base; unmatched bases: 9. For the CDR3, the DNA is TGTGCCAGCAGCTCCTCCCGAGCGGGAGCATCCTACGAGCAGTACTTC. This gives the protein CASSSSRAGASYEQYF.

The CDR3 DNA follows: TGTGCCACCCGCTTAGCGGTAGTTCGCGAGCAGTACTTC. Translated, it gives CATRLAVVREQYF. The chain employs TRBV2 and TRBJ2-7; D perhaps matches TRBD2 (6 bases). Germline V lookup: CDR1 SNHLY, CDR2 FYNNEI. This CDR3 contains 13 residues. V lost 10 bases and J 6 bases, leaving 19 bases between the germline ends.

This chain connects TRBV6-6 to TRBJ2-1, with D possibly being TRBD2 (6 bases). V dropped 6 bases and J dropped 8 bases, with 20 bases sitting between them. The CDR3 length is 15 residues. Per germline, CDR1 MNHNY and CDR2 SVGAGI (reference sequence). The DNA for the CDR3 is TGTGCCAGCAGCAACCGGGACTCTCAAGCCGATGAGCAGTTCTTC. It yields the protein CASSNRDSQADEQFF.

The chain couples TRBV7-9 to TRBJ2-3; D possibly corresponds to TRBD1 (6 bases). V lost 5 bases and J 6 bases, leaving 12 bases between the germline ends. The length of the CDR3 is 13 residues. The germline V gene encodes CDR1 SEHNR and CDR2 FQNEAQ (reference sequence). The CDR3 nucleotides read TGTGCCAGCAGCGACCAGGGGACGGATACGCAGTATTTT. It codes for CASSDQGTDTQYF.

The chain couples TRBV9 to TRBJ2-1, with TRBD1 identical over 9 bases. The germline V gene encodes CDR1 SGDLS and CDR2 YYNGEE. V gave up 0 bases and J gave up 7 bases; unmatched junction bases: 5. CDR3 length: 15 residues. The CDR3 sequence is CASSVGWDRDNEQFF. The DNA for the CDR3 is TGTGCCAGCAGCGTAGGGTGGGACAGGGATAATGAGCAGTTCTTC.

The chain links TRBV4-1 to TRBJ2-3; 7 positions agree with TRBD2. Germline V gives CDR1 MGHRA, CDR2 YSYEKL. J was trimmed by 1 base and V by 6 bases; bases with no gene match: 7. The CDR3 is made up of 15 amino acids. In DNA, the CDR3 is TGCGCCAGCAGGGCAACTAGCGTTGGCACAGATACGCAGTATTTT. Protein sequence: CASRATSVGTDTQYF.

The chain links TRBV5-6 to TRBJ2-7, with D tentatively TRBD2 (6 bases). This CDR3 is 13 amino acids long. The V gene lost 7 bases and the J gene lost 8 bases, with 19 bases spanning the gap. Germline-derived CDR1 and CDR2 are SGHDT and YYEEEE. The CDR3 protein is CASFAGPRSKQYF. The CDR3 bases are TGTGCCAGCTTCGCGGGACCCCGGTCAAAGCAGTACTTC.

The chain links TRBV19 to TRBJ2-7; 13 bases are a match to TRBD2. Trimming at V came to 10 bases and at J to 3 bases, leaving 6 bases not matched to a gene. The germline CDR1 and CDR2 sequences are LNHDA and SQIVND (reference sequence). CDR3 length equals 14 residues. DNA for the CDR3: TGTGCCACCTCGGGACTAGCGGGAAGCTACGAGCAGTACTTC. It codes for CATSGLAGSYEQYF.

The chain combines TRBV6-1 with TRBJ2-7; a weak D match, TRBD1 (5 bases). Trimming took off 2 bases at V and 0 bases at J, with 11 bases between the two ends. The CDR3 spans 15 residues. Germline lookup yields CDR1 MNHNS and CDR2 SASEGT. CDR3 in amino acids: CASSEWVTVSYEQYF. Written as DNA, the CDR3 is TGTGCCAGCAGTGAATGGGTGACAGTCTCCTACGAGCAGTACTTC.

The chain couples TRBV28 to TRBJ1-2, with TRBD1 identical over 11 bases. Germline CDR1 and CDR2: MDHEN and SYDVKM. This CDR3 region has 15 residues. V lost 6 bases and J lost 8; bases outside the gene matches: 11. In DNA, the CDR3 is TGTGCCAGCAGGACACCTGGGACAGGGGGTTCCGGCTACACCTTC. Protein product: CASRTPGTGGSGYTF.

This rearrangement joins TRBV7-9 to TRBJ2-7; the D gene is possibly TRBD1 (6 bases). CDR3 size: 14 residues. Germline values: CDR1 SEHNR, CDR2 FQNEAQ (reference sequence). V was trimmed by 0 bases and J by 5 bases, leaving 11 bases between them. The CDR3 loop reads CASSLAGWTDEQYF. The CDR3 DNA is TGTGCCAGCAGCTTAGCGGGGTGGACAGACGAGCAGTACTTC.

CDR3 sequence (DNA): TGTGCCAGCAGTATAAACAGGGGGCTTCAGCCCCAGCATTTT. It is translated as CASSINRGLQPQHF. The chain couples TRBV28 to TRBJ1-5, with TRBD1 matching 9 bases. Germline assignment: CDR1 MDHEN and CDR2 SYDVKM. With 5 bases clipped from V and 6 bases from J, the junction kept 5 bases outside the gene matches. The CDR3 is 14 residues long.

For the CDR3, the DNA is TGTGCCAGCAGCTTAGCCATAGGGGAGAACACTGAAGCTTTCTTT. Its translation is CASSLAIGENTEAFF. The chain couples TRBV7-9 to TRBJ1-1; possibly TRBD1 for D (5 bases). CDR3 length: 15 amino acids. The germline V and J ends were trimmed by 0 bases and 1 base, with 9 bases remaining between them. Per germline, CDR1 SEHNR and CDR2 FQNEAQ (reference sequence).

This chain joins TRBV7-2 and TRBJ2-7; D might be TRBD2 (8 bases). V was cut by 0 bases and J by 2 bases, with 14 bases left in between. The CDR3 sequence is 16 residues long. Germline V gene lookup returns CDR1 SGHTA and CDR2 FQGNSA. CDR3 protein: CASSLAPGGGAYEQYF. CDR3 sequence (DNA): TGTGCCAGCAGCTTAGCCCCGGGAGGGGGCGCCTACGAGCAGTACTTC.

V gene TRBV7-6 combines with J gene TRBJ2-7; TRBD2 is a possible D gene (5 bases). Germline V gene sequence: CDR1 SGHVS, CDR2 FNYEAQ. Trimming removed 3 bases from V and 3 bases from J, with 9 bases in between. CDR3 length equals 13 residues. The CDR3 loop is CASSFGESYEQYF. CDR3 nucleotide sequence: TGTGCCAGCAGCTTCGGGGAGAGCTACGAGCAGTACTTC. The full variable domain, its missing parts supplied by reference TRBV7-6 and TRBJ2-7, is GAGVSQSPRYKVTKRGQDVALRCDPISGHVSLYWYRQALGQGPEFLTYFNYEAQQDKSGLPNDRFSAERPEGSISTLTIQRTEQRDSAMYRCASSFGESYEQYFGPGTRLTVT.

Notes on this clone: A read error may produce the germline difference seen at one junction end. The V and J genes are TRBV7-9 and TRBJ1-5; weak D call: TRBD1 (6 bases). Germline V gene sequence: CDR1 SEHNR, CDR2 FQNEAQ (reference sequence). The CDR3 sequence is 16 residues long. CDR3 sequence (DNA): TGTTCCAGCAGCTTAGTTAGCAGGGGAGGGAATCAGCCCCAGCATTTT. As protein: CSSSLVSRGGNQPQHF. Using reference TRBV7-9 and TRBJ1-5 for the parts outside the CDR3, the full variable domain is DTGVSQNPRHKITKRGQNVTFRCDPISEHNRLYWYRQTLGQGPEFLTYFQNEAQLEKSRLLSDRFSAERPKGSFSTLEIQRTEQGDSAMYLCSSSLVSRGGNQPQHFGDGTRLSIL.

The chain recombines TRBV10-3 with TRBJ2-3; possible D gene TRBD1, 5 bases. The V end was cut by 3 bases, the J end by 5 bases, with 9 bases between. The CDR3 extends over 13 amino acids. CDR1 ENHRY and CDR2 SYGVKD come from the germline V gene. The CDR3 DNA reads TGTGCCATCAGTGAACCAGGGTTAGATACGCAGTATTTT. It encodes CAISEPGLDTQYF.

This chain joins TRBV28 and TRBJ1-5, with D possibly matching TRBD1 (5 bases). Deletions cut 2 bases from V and 7 bases from J, with 12 bases between. This CDR3 has 14 residues. The germline V gene encodes CDR1 MDHEN and CDR2 SYDVKM. CDR3 protein: CASSLTGVGQPQHF. The DNA for the CDR3 is TGTGCCAGCAGTTTAACGGGGGTGGGGCAGCCCCAGCATTTT.

The chain employs TRBV7-6 and TRBJ1-1; possible D gene TRBD1, 6 bases. In germline, CDR1 is SGHVS, CDR2 FNYEAQ. V dropped 1 base and J dropped 5 bases, with 11 bases sitting between them. The CDR3 runs 14 residues. The DNA for the CDR3 is TGTGCCAGCAGCTTAGAGGGGGTAGGAACTGAAGCTTTCTTT. The encoded protein is CASSLEGVGTEAFF.

This clone was found a few times. V and J are TRBV5-1 and TRBJ2-7; 7 bases are a match to TRBD2. There are 13 residues in the CDR3. V shed 2 bases, J shed 3 bases, and the junction held 2 bases outside the gene matches. The V gene's germline CDR1 is SGHRS and CDR2 YFSETQ. The CDR3 nucleotides read TGCGCCAGCAGCTTTGGGACTAACTACGAGCAGTACTTC. Its translation: CASSFGTNYEQYF.